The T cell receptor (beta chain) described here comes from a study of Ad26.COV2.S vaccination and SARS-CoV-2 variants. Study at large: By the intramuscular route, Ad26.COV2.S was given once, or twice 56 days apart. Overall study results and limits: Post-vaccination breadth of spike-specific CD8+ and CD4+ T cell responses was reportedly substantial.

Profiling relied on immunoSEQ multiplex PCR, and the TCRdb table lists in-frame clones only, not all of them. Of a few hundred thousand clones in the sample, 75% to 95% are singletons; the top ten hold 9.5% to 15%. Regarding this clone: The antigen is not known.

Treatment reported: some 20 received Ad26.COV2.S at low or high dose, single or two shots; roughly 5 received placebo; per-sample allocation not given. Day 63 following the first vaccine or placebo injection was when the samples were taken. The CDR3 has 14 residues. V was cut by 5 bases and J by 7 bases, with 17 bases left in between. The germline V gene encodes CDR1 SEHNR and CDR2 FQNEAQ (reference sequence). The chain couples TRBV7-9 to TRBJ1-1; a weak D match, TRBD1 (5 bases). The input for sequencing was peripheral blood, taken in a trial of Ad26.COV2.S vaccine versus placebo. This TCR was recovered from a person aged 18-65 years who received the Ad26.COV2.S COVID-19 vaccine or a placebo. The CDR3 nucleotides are TGTGCCAGCAGCACCTACGACAGTACCTTTGAAGCTTTCTTT. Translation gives CASSTYDSTFEAFF. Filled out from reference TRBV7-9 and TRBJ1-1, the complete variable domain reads DTGVSQNPRHKITKRGQNVTFRCDPISEHNRLYWYRQTLGQGPEFLTYFQNEAQLEKSRLLSDRFSAERPKGSFSTLEIQRTEQGDSAMYLCASSTYDSTFEAFFGQGTRLTVV.